Listed below are T cell receptor beta chains from one sample, sequenced in a study of T cell repertoires in cytomegalovirus infection. TCRdb reprocessed the reads via MiXCR and lists one record per CDR3 protein. The sample lists roughly 600,000 distinct CDR3 sequences; about 24% were seen once. The sequenced material came from CD8+ T cells from PBMCs. Receptor source: a human donor in good health (CMV status not recorded). Some clones in this sample may be carry-over from other donors' samples. The CDR3 runs from the conserved cysteine through the conserved F or W. The D gene is left open where the match is weak. Expanded clones are given a class, and other clones once, few, many or no size at all.

J | V | D | size | CDR3 | DNA
TRBJ2-3 | TRBV2 | - | few | CASSLDYTDTQYF | TGTGCCAGCAGCCTCGACTACACAGATACGCAGTATTTT
TRBJ1-1 | TRBV5-5 | - | - | CASSLVPQGNTEAFF | TGTGCCAGCAGCTTGGTACCCCAGGGAAACACTGAAGCTTTCTTT
TRBJ1-2 | TRBV4-3 | TRBD1 | few | CASSQVRGRGYTF | TGCGCCAGCAGCCAAGTTAGGGGGCGAGGCTACACCTTC
TRBJ2-7 | TRBV6-5 | - | few | CASTSLTSSYEQYF | TGTGCCAGCACCTCGCTCACAAGTTCCTACGAGCAGTACTTC
TRBJ2-1 | TRBV4-2 | TRBD2 | many | CASSQDSGGANEQFF | TGTGCCAGCAGCCAAGATAGCGGGGGGGCCAATGAGCAGTTCTTC
TRBJ2-4 | TRBV27 | TRBD2 | - | CASSPRTSGDIAKNIQYF | TGTGCCAGCAGTCCAAGGACTAGCGGGGATATAGCCAAAAACATTCAGTACTTC
TRBJ2-1 | TRBV7-9 | - | - | CASSWRYEQFF | TGTGCCAGCAGCTGGAGGTATGAGCAGTTCTTC
TRBJ1-2 | TRBV7-6 | TRBD1 | many | CASSSRGTGDGYTF | TGTGCCAGCAGCTCCAGGGGGACAGGGGACGGCTACACCTTC
TRBJ1-1 | TRBV7-2 | TRBD1 | many | CASSNSGTENTEAFF | TGTGCCAGCAGCAATAGCGGGACAGAGAACACTGAAGCTTTCTTT
TRBJ1-2 | TRBV27 | TRBD1 | - | CANRPPGTGNGYTF | TGTGCCAACAGACCCCCCGGGACAGGGAATGGCTACACCTTC
TRBJ2-1 | TRBV28 | - | - | CASSGRGGVPGLDNEQFF | TGTGCCAGCAGTGGTAGAGGGGGGGTTCCCGGACTGGACAATGAGCAGTTCTTC
TRBJ2-3 | TRBV20-1 | - | few | CSANLDTQYF | TGCAGTGCCAACCTAGATACGCAGTATTTT
TRBJ1-4 | TRBV13 | TRBD1 | - | CASSSNRGAGEKLFF | TGTGCCAGCAGCTCTAACAGGGGAGCTGGGGAAAAACTGTTTTTT
TRBJ2-3 | TRBV4-2 | TRBD2 | few | CASSPDGGATDTQYF | TGTGCCAGCAGCCCGGACGGGGGGGCCACAGATACGCAGTATTTT
TRBJ2-3 | TRBV29-1 | TRBD2 | - | CSFTRGGDTQYF | TGCAGCTTCACGCGGGGGGGAGATACGCAGTATTTT
TRBJ1-2 | TRBV7-2 | - | many | CASSLVAGNYGYTF | TGTGCCAGCAGCTTAGTGGCAGGGAACTATGGCTACACCTTC
TRBJ1-1 | TRBV6-2/TRBV6-3 | - | many | CASSFSPGSPMNTEAFF | TGTGCCAGCAGTTTTTCACCGGGATCTCCGATGAACACTGAAGCTTTCTTT
TRBJ1-1 | TRBV29-1 | - | - | CSVGSPRDTEAFF | TGCAGCGTTGGATCCCCAAGGGACACTGAAGCTTTCTTT
TRBJ2-2 | TRBV27 | - | many | CASSFRTAGELFF | TGTGCCAGCAGTTTTAGGACCGCCGGGGAGCTGTTTTTT
TRBJ2-1 | TRBV25-1 | - | once | CASSEYGGEQFF | TGTGCCAGCAGTGAATATGGCGGAGAGCAGTTCTTC
TRBJ1-5 | TRBV7-2 | TRBD1 | many | CASSLKDRFNQPQHF | TGTGCCAGCAGCTTGAAGGACAGGTTTAATCAGCCCCAGCATTTT
TRBJ1-1 | TRBV7-4 | - | - | CASSLRLRTIWNTEAFF | TGTGCCAGCAGCTTAAGGCTTAGGACTATATGGAACACTGAAGCTTTCTTT
TRBJ2-1 | TRBV5-8 | - | - | CASSLAPDTYNEQFF | TGTGCCAGCAGCTTGGCGCCGGACACCTACAATGAGCAGTTCTTC
TRBJ1-5 | TRBV28 | - | - | CASSLPDSSNQPQHF | TGTGCCAGCAGTTTACCGGACAGTAGCAATCAGCCCCAGCATTTT
TRBJ1-1 | TRBV7-9 | TRBD1 | many | CASSHPQGDTEAFF | TGTGCCAGCAGCCACCCACAGGGGGACACTGAAGCTTTCTTT
TRBJ1-4 | TRBV20-1 | TRBD1 | few | CSATSFKGQDNEKLFF | TGCAGTGCTACGTCGTTCAAGGGACAGGATAATGAAAAACTGTTTTTT
TRBJ1-5 | TRBV19 | - | few | CASGVGASNQPQHF | TGTGCCAGTGGTGTGGGGGCTAGCAATCAGCCCCAGCATTTT
TRBJ2-5 | TRBV7-2 | - | many | CASSLGRQLQETQYF | TGTGCCAGCAGCTTAGGACGGCAGCTCCAAGAGACCCAGTACTTC
TRBJ2-1 | TRBV6-5 | - | many | CASSSGLPGINEQFF | TGTGCCAGCAGTTCGGGGCTCCCCGGGATCAATGAGCAGTTCTTC
TRBJ2-4 | TRBV12-3/TRBV12-4 | - | - | CASSLAYSLAKNIQYF | TGTGCCAGCAGTTTAGCATATAGTCTAGCCAAAAACATTCAGTACTTC
TRBJ2-3 | TRBV7-8 | TRBD2 | few | CASNGGLAGGRSTDTQYF | TGTGCCAGCAACGGAGGACTAGCGGGGGGCAGAAGCACAGATACGCAGTATTTT
TRBJ2-4 | TRBV12-3/TRBV12-4 | TRBD2 | many | CASSRRPGGRNIQYF | TGTGCCAGCAGCCGCCGACCTGGCGGGAGAAACATTCAGTACTTC
TRBJ2-1 | TRBV7-9 | - | many | CASSHTTGYNEQFF | TGTGCCAGCAGCCATACTACAGGCTACAATGAGCAGTTCTTC
TRBJ1-1 | TRBV5-1 | - | few | CASSTSGGITEAFF | TGCGCCAGCAGCACCTCCGGGGGGATCACTGAAGCTTTCTTT
TRBJ2-7 | TRBV7-9 | TRBD1 | many | CASSPSGQLFYEQYF | TGTGCCAGCAGCCCCTCGGGACAGCTTTTTTACGAGCAGTACTTC
TRBJ2-2 | TRBV7-2 | - | many | CASSPRGLHTGELFF | TGTGCCAGCAGCCCACGCGGTCTTCACACCGGGGAGCTGTTTTTT
TRBJ2-2 | TRBV6-1 | - | - | CASSSLLELVAGELFF | TGTGCCAGCAGTTCCCTACTTGAACTAGTGGCGGGGGAGCTGTTTTTT
TRBJ1-4 | TRBV7-2 | - | - | CASSSLGGKEKLFF | TGTGCCAGCAGCTCCCTGGGTGGAAAGGAAAAACTGTTTTTT
TRBJ2-3 | TRBV12-3/TRBV12-4 | - | many | CASSYGTHTDTQYF | TGTGCCAGCAGTTACGGGACCCACACAGATACGCAGTATTTT
TRBJ1-4 | TRBV28 | TRBD1 | - | CASSFLGQGAPQNEKLFF | TGTGCCAGCAGTTTCCTCGGCCAGGGGGCGCCCCAAAATGAAAAACTGTTTTTT
TRBJ2-7 | TRBV29-1 | - | few | CSAWGNEQYF | TGCAGCGCGTGGGGGAACGAGCAGTACTTC
TRBJ2-3 | TRBV6-5 | TRBD2 | many | CASRHSGGSTDTQYF | TGTGCCAGCAGACATAGCGGGGGGTCCACAGATACGCAGTATTTT
TRBJ1-3 | TRBV7-3 | TRBD1 | few | CASSSPQGGKLTNTIYF | TGTGCCAGCAGCTCTCCGCAGGGGGGGAAACTCACAAACACCATATATTTT
TRBJ1-1 | TRBV7-6 | TRBD1 | many | CASSPRQGMNTEAFF | TGTGCCAGCAGCCCGCGACAGGGAATGAACACTGAAGCTTTCTTT
TRBJ2-2 | TRBV6-5 | TRBD1 | few | CASSYSVGQGTGELFF | TGTGCCAGCAGTTACTCAGTTGGACAGGGGACCGGGGAGCTGTTTTTT
TRBJ2-2 | TRBV4-1 | - | - | CASSPMGGELFF | TGCGCCAGCTCCCCGATGGGCGGGGAGCTGTTTTTT
TRBJ1-1 | TRBV6-1 | TRBD1 | - | CASSYGTGSTEAFF | TGTGCCAGCAGTTACGGGACAGGGTCCACCGAAGCTTTCTTT
TRBJ2-1 | TRBV6-6 | - | - | CASSFPGTRDNEQFF | TGTGCTAGCAGTTTCCCGGGGACAAGGGACAATGAGCAGTTCTTC
TRBJ2-5 | TRBV7-8 | TRBD2 | many | CASSVAGGQETQYF | TGTGCCAGCAGCGTAGCGGGGGGGCAAGAGACCCAGTACTTC
TRBJ1-1 | TRBV29-1 | - | - | CSAWTAEVTEAFF | TGCAGCGCCTGGACAGCCGAGGTTACTGAAGCTTTCTTT
TRBJ2-3 | TRBV28 | TRBD2 | - | CASSFGGADTDTQYF | TGTGCCAGCAGTTTCGGGGGGGCGGACACAGATACGCAGTATTTT
TRBJ2-3 | TRBV5-5 | - | - | CASSFETKEDTQYF | TGTGCCAGCAGCTTTGAGACGAAGGAAGATACGCAGTATTTT
TRBJ2-3 | TRBV10-1 | - | few | CASAPRNDTDTQYF | TGCGCCAGCGCACCTCGAAATGACACAGATACGCAGTATTTT
TRBJ2-7 | TRBV20-1 | - | - | CSARDQSSPISYEQYF | TGCAGTGCTAGAGATCAGTCGTCCCCAATCTCCTACGAGCAGTACTTC
TRBJ2-7 | TRBV7-2 | TRBD1 | many | CASSLTGTGIFYEQYF | TGTGCCAGCAGCTTAACTGGGACAGGAATCTTCTACGAGCAGTACTTC
TRBJ2-1 | TRBV7-8 | - | few | CASSSRAASSYNEQFF | TGTGCCAGCAGCTCAAGAGCGGCAAGCTCCTACAATGAGCAGTTCTTC
TRBJ2-1 | TRBV7-2 | - | many | CASSPNSGTYSYNEQFF | TGTGCCAGCAGCCCGAATAGCGGAACCTACTCCTACAATGAGCAGTTCTTC
TRBJ2-7 | TRBV6-6 | TRBD1 | few | CASQGTAAYEQYF | TGTGCCAGCCAAGGGACAGCGGCCTACGAGCAGTACTTC
TRBJ2-2 | TRBV2 | - | - | CASSSSRGTANTGELFF | TGTGCCAGCAGCTCTTCAAGAGGGACCGCGAACACCGGGGAGCTGTTTTTT